The 32 T cell receptor beta chains reported below all come from one sample, sequenced in a study of T cell changes during pregnancy in multiple sclerosis (dated by TCRdb to about 2019). Libraries were built with the immunoSEQ multiplex PCR assay. The table was pulled from immuneACCESS by TCRdb, which kept in-frame rearrangements only. Such tables lose some clones; where checked, under half of the loss comes from unresolved V genes, and the rest has no known cause. The sample table lists about 65,000 clones, 92% of them with a count of one. Clones ranked in the top ten supply approximately 2.8% of the sample. Material: CD8+ T cells from peripheral blood mononuclear cells, obtained in the third trimester of pregnancy. These receptors were taken from a female donor in good health, enrolled as a control in a pregnancy study.

This chain links TRBV5-5 with TRBJ2-7, with D uncertain. This CDR3 has 15 residues. The germline V gene has CDR1 SGHKS and CDR2 YYEKEE (reference sequence). V dropped 3 bases and J dropped 7 bases, with 20 bases sitting between them. DNA for the CDR3: TGTGCCAGCAGCTACGACGGTGGGCCTCTCAAGGAGCAGTACTTC. Its translation: CASSYDGGPLKEQYF.

This chain joins TRBV13 and TRBJ1-2; D remains ambiguous. Germline V gene data show CDR1 as PRHDT and CDR2 as FYEKMQ (reference sequence). CDR3 length equals 15 residues. Trimming removed 0 bases at V and 7 bases at J, with 15 bases between. The CDR3: CASSLGRTELFGYTF. DNA for the CDR3: TGTGCCAGCAGCTTAGGCCGTACAGAACTCTTTGGCTACACCTTC.

This chain connects TRBV6-1 to TRBJ2-3; 10 nucleotides line up with TRBD1. The CDR3 length is 16 residues. The J segment lost 3 bases and the V segment lost 2 bases, leaving 5 bases of the junction unmatched. Looked up from germline, CDR1 is MNHNS and CDR2 is SASEGT. As DNA, the CDR3 is TGTGCCAGCAGTGAATCGGGACAGGGGATTACAGATACGCAGTATTTT. Protein product: CASSESGQGITDTQYF.

This chain links TRBV16 with TRBJ2-7, with D maybe TRBD1 (6 bases). V was cut by 7 bases and J by 3 bases, with 16 bases left in between. CDR1 is KGHSY and CDR2 is FQNENV in the germline V gene. The CDR3 is 14 residues long. The DNA for the CDR3 is TGTGCCAGCAACCCGAGGGGACACTACTACGAGCAGTACTTC. It translates to CASNPRGHYYEQYF.

This clone is a singleton in its sample. This rearrangement joins TRBV6-5 to TRBJ2-7, with 8 bases matching TRBD1. Germline CDR1 MNHEY, CDR2 SVGAGI. The trim removed 6 bases at V and 7 bases at J, leaving 14 bases unmatched. The CDR3 sequence is 15 residues long. CDR3 DNA sequence: TGTGCCAGCAGCTGGGGGACAGGTGGGCGTGGGGAGCAGTACTTC. Encoded protein: CASSWGTGGRGEQYF.

The V call is TRBV5-6, the J call TRBJ1-2, with 7 nucleotides matching TRBD1. The CDR3 extends over 12 amino acids. V shed 2 bases, J shed 10 bases, and the junction held 5 bases outside the gene matches. CDR1 is SGHDT, CDR2 YYEEEE, per germline. The CDR3 region is CASSLGTDYYTF. The CDR3 DNA is TGTGCCAGCAGCTTAGGGACAGACTACTACACCTTC.

The V and J genes are TRBV5-4 and TRBJ1-2; 11 nucleotides agree with TRBD1. The CDR3 covers 14 residues. The V gene's germline CDR1 is SGHNT and CDR2 YYREEE (reference sequence). V was clipped by 4 bases and J by 2 bases; unmatched bases: 1. CDR3 sequence (DNA): TGTGCCAGCAGCGGACAGGGGGCGAACTATGGCTACACCTTC. It codes for CASSGQGANYGYTF.

The V and J genes are TRBV9 and TRBJ2-3; 8 bases are a match to TRBD1. The germline gives CDR1 SGDLS, CDR2 YYNGEE. After removal of 3 bases from V and 2 bases from J, the junction contained 11 bases not matched to a gene. This CDR3 comprises 17 residues. The CDR3, as DNA: TGTGCCAGCAGCGAGAGGACAGGGAGCGGGCTCACAGATACGCAGTATTTT. Amino acid sequence: CASSERTGSGLTDTQYF.

The chain employs TRBV6-1 and TRBJ2-1, with 7 bases lining up with TRBD1. V shed 0 bases and J 0 bases; nucleotides not matched to a gene: 2. Germline CDR1 reads MNHNS; CDR2 reads SASEGT. The CDR3 sequence is 16 residues long. In nucleotides, the CDR3 is TGTGCCAGCAGTGAAGCGGGACAGACCTCCTACAATGAGCAGTTCTTC. It yields the protein CASSEAGQTSYNEQFF.

This chain links TRBV7-2 with TRBJ1-5, with D possibly matching TRBD1 (5 bases). This CDR3 is 14 amino acids long. CDR1 is SGHTA and CDR2 is FQGNSA in the germline V gene. V was trimmed by 5 bases and J by 6 bases, leaving 14 bases between them. The CDR3 region is CASSVAGLGQPQHF. The CDR3 nucleotides read TGTGCCAGCAGCGTCGCAGGGCTTGGTCAGCCCCAGCATTTT.

A single count supports this clone. The CDR3 protein is CASSLSRPGASAGELFF. DNA of the CDR3: TGTGCCAGCAGCCTAAGCAGACCAGGGGCTTCGGCCGGGGAGCTGTTTTTT. The chain combines TRBV7-9 with TRBJ2-2, with a tentative D call TRBD1 (6 bases). With 5 bases removed from V and 6 bases from J, the gap between germline ends came to 22 bases. The germline V gene encodes CDR1 SEHNR and CDR2 FQNEAQ (reference sequence). The CDR3 spans 17 residues.

The chain employs TRBV6-4 and TRBJ2-7; D is undetermined. Germline V CDR1 and CDR2: MRHNA, SNTAGT. The V and J ends lost 5 bases and 3 bases respectively, with 11 bases between them. The CDR3 sequence is 13 residues long. The CDR3 spells CASSFFTGYEQYF. DNA for the CDR3: TGTGCCAGCAGTTTCTTTACGGGCTACGAGCAGTACTTC.

The chain couples TRBV27 to TRBJ1-1, with TRBD1 identical over 7 bases. The trim removed 2 bases at V and 5 bases at J, leaving 8 bases unmatched. Germline V gene sequence: CDR1 MNHEY, CDR2 SMNVEV (reference sequence). The CDR3 consists of 15 residues. The CDR3 sequence is CASSLPGQAGTEAFF. DNA of the CDR3: TGTGCCAGCAGTTTACCCGGACAGGCTGGGACTGAAGCTTTCTTT.

The count of this clone is one. The chain joins TRBV27 to TRBJ2-2; 7 bases agree with TRBD1. CDR3 length equals 15 residues. The germline CDR1 and CDR2 sequences are MNHEY and SMNVEV (reference sequence). The V gene end was trimmed by 5 bases and the J gene end by 3 bases; junction bases not matched to a gene: 6. CDR3 in DNA: TGTGCCAGCAGTCCAAGGGGGCTGGACACCGGGGAGCTGTTTTTT. It codes for CASSPRGLDTGELFF.

The chain joins TRBV7-9 to TRBJ1-2; D is perhaps TRBD1 (5 bases). The CDR3 consists of 14 residues. The germline V gene encodes CDR1 SEHNR and CDR2 FQNEAQ (reference sequence). V gave up 3 bases and J gave up 4 bases, with 12 bases separating them. This chain's CDR3 is CASSFGGAGYGYTF. DNA for the CDR3: TGTGCCAGCAGCTTCGGAGGGGCAGGCTATGGCTACACCTTC.

The J gene is TRBJ2-7, the V gene TRBV9; possibly TRBD2 for D (6 bases). With 5 bases removed from V and 3 bases from J, the gap between germline ends came to 9 bases. Germline V gene sequence: CDR1 SGDLS, CDR2 YYNGEE. The CDR3 has 12 residues. The CDR3 loop is CASSPGGYEQYF. As DNA, the CDR3 is TGTGCCAGCAGTCCCGGGGGCTACGAGCAGTACTTC.

The chain links TRBV2 to TRBJ1-2; 10 nucleotides align to TRBD1. With V trimmed by 8 bases and J by 1 base, 10 bases remained unmatched. CDR3 size: 16 residues. The V gene's germline CDR1 is SNHLY and CDR2 FYNNEI. CDR3 DNA: TGTGCCAGCGACGTGGAGGGACAGGGGAATAACTATGGCTACACCTTC. Translated, it gives CASDVEGQGNNYGYTF.

Here the CDR3 reads CASSQERQGNYGYTF. In DNA, the CDR3 is TGCGCCAGCAGCCAAGAACGGCAGGGCAACTATGGCTACACCTTC. The gene calls are TRBV4-1 and TRBJ1-2, with a weak D call TRBD1 (5 bases). CDR1 and CDR2 from the germline V gene are MGHRA and YSYEKL. V was pared by 0 bases and J by 2 bases, with 10 bases between. The length of the CDR3 is 15 residues.

As concerns this clone: Other DNA sequences in the sample encode the same CDR3. The rearrangement uses TRBV19 and TRBJ1-1; TRBD1 might be the D (5 bases). The V end was cut by 1 base, the J end by 4 bases, with 7 bases between. The CDR3 extends over 13 amino acids. The V gene's germline CDR1 is LNHDA and CDR2 SQIVND (reference sequence). The CDR3 is CASSIGGGTEAFF. The CDR3 nucleotides read TGTGCCAGTAGTATAGGGGGGGGCACTGAAGCTTTCTTT.

The chain is built from TRBV9 and TRBJ1-1, with D possibly being TRBD1 (5 bases). Trimming left V 6 bases short and J 6 bases short, with 15 bases between. CDR1 SGDLS and CDR2 YYNGEE come from the germline V gene. The CDR3 loop spans 13 amino acids. CDR3 region: CASNPGVRAEAFF. In DNA, the CDR3 is TGTGCCAGCAACCCGGGGGTTCGGGCTGAAGCTTTCTTT.

V is TRBV9 and J is TRBJ1-1, with 10 bases identical to TRBD1. CDR1 SGDLS and CDR2 YYNGEE come from the germline V gene. V lost 4 bases, J lost 8 bases, and 11 bases stayed unmatched. The CDR3 is 15 amino acids. In DNA form, the CDR3 reads TGTGCCAGCAGCTCCTCGACAGGGGGCCTTCCGGAAGCTTTCTTT. This sequence encodes CASSSSTGGLPEAFF.

The gene calls are TRBV25-1 and TRBJ2-1; a possible D gene is TRBD2 (5 bases). The V gene lost 8 bases and the J gene lost 6 bases, with 11 bases spanning the gap. CDR3 size: 12 residues. Looked up from germline, CDR1 is MGHDK and CDR2 is SYGVNS. The CDR3 DNA sequence: TGTGCCAGCCGAGCGGCTCGCAATGAGCAGTTCTTC. Residues: CASRAARNEQFF.

The chain links TRBV11-3 to TRBJ1-1; unclear D gene. Germline-derived CDR1 and CDR2 are SGHNT and YENEEA. The CDR3 runs 19 residues. Trimming cost V 1 base and J 3 bases, with 24 bases left between them. The DNA for the CDR3 is TGTGCCAGCAGCTTAGGGGGATTTGAGACAAAATTGGAGGACACTGAAGCTTTCTTT. Protein sequence: CASSLGGFETKLEDTEAFF. The full variable domain, rest sourced from reference TRBV11-3 and TRBJ1-1, is EAGVVQSPRYKIIEKKQPVAFWCNPISGHNTLYWYLQNLGQGPELLIRYENEEAVDDSQLPKDRFSAERLKGVDSTLKIQPAELGDSAVYLCASSLGGFETKLEDTEAFFGQGTRLTVV.

Regarding this clone: Other DNA sequences from this sample encode an identical CDR3 as well. The chain combines TRBV27 with TRBJ1-2, with D tentatively TRBD1 (5 bases). Trimming left V 5 bases short and J 5 bases short, with 15 bases between. This CDR3 comprises 14 residues. Germline V gene data show CDR1 as MNHEY and CDR2 as SMNVEV (reference sequence). The CDR3 region has the DNA TGTGCCAGCAGTCTAAAAGGGGAAGGGTATGGCTACACCTTC. Its translation: CASSLKGEGYGYTF.

This clone was detected only once. The CDR3 is CASSGGGTLDTQYF. CDR3 coding DNA: TGTGCCAGCAGCGGGGGGGGGACCCTAGATACGCAGTATTTT. The genes are TRBV9 and TRBJ2-3; 7 nucleotides match TRBD2. This CDR3 region has 14 residues. CDR1 and CDR2 from the germline V gene are SGDLS and YYNGEE. The junction had 6 bases not matched to a gene; V was cut back by 3 bases and J by 5 bases. Full variable domain (outside the CDR3, taken from reference TRBV9 and TRBJ2-3): DSGVTQTPKHLITATGQRVTLRCSPRSGDLSVYWYQQSLDQGLQFLIQYYNGEERAKGNILERFSAQQFPDLHSELNLSSLELGDSALYFCASSGGGTLDTQYFGPGTRLTVL.

The CDR3 DNA is TGTGCCAGCAGTCGACAGGTACCGAATTCACCCCTCCACTTT. This translates into CASSRQVPNSPLHF. The chain employs TRBV6-5 and TRBJ1-6; a weak D match, TRBD1 (6 bases). Trimming left V 5 bases short and J 7 bases short, with 12 bases between. This CDR3 contains 14 residues. In germline, CDR1 is MNHEY, CDR2 SVGAGI.

The gene calls are TRBV10-3 and TRBJ2-7, with D perhaps matching TRBD1 (6 bases). The CDR3 is 15 residues long. Germline CDR1 is ENHRY and CDR2 is SYGVKD. V was clipped by 7 bases and J by 0 bases, with 16 bases between them. CDR3 sequence: CAITKGQGLSYEQYF. The CDR3 region has the DNA TGTGCCATCACTAAGGGTCAGGGGCTCTCCTACGAGCAGTACTTC.

This chain joins TRBV6-1 and TRBJ1-5; D not certain. The ends were cut back, 2 bases at V and 12 bases at J, with 8 bases in the middle. CDR1 and CDR2 from the germline V gene are MNHNS and SASEGT. The CDR3 length is 11 residues. The DNA for the CDR3 is TGTGCCAGCAGTGAATTGGCATTCCAGCATTTT. Translated: CASSELAFQHF.

V and J are TRBV30 and TRBJ1-2; D gene uncertain. Germline V gene data show CDR1 as GTSNPN and CDR2 as SVGIG (reference sequence). CDR3 length equals 15 residues. V lost 1 base and J lost 0, with 12 bases in between. The CDR3: CAWSGLQKANYGYTF. For the CDR3, the DNA is TGTGCCTGGAGTGGCTTACAGAAAGCTAACTATGGCTACACCTTC.

V is TRBV2 and J is TRBJ2-2; 10 bases agree with TRBD2. V gave up 5 bases and J gave up 4 bases; unmatched junction bases: 7. This CDR3 has 16 amino acids. Per the germline V gene, CDR1 is SNHLY and CDR2 is FYNNEI. Written as DNA, the CDR3 is TGTGCCAGCAGTACACTAAGCGGGGGGGCCACCGGGGAGCTGTTTTTT. Protein product: CASSTLSGGATGELFF.

On this clone itself: In the same sample, other DNA sequences code for this CDR3. V is TRBV19 and J is TRBJ1-5; 8 nucleotides align to TRBD1. In germline, CDR1 is LNHDA, CDR2 SQIVND (reference sequence). V lost 3 bases and J lost 2; bases outside the gene matches: 3. The CDR3 loop spans 15 amino acids. The CDR3 loop is CASSIGQGGNQPQHF. Here the CDR3 DNA reads TGTGCCAGTAGTATCGGACAGGGTGGCAATCAGCCCCAGCATTTT. Full variable domain (outside the CDR3, taken from reference TRBV19 and TRBJ1-5): DGGITQSPKYLFRKEGQNVTLSCEQNLNHDAMYWYRQDPGQGLRLIYYSQIVNDFQKGDIAEGYSVSREKKESFPLTVTSAQKNPTAFYLCASSIGQGGNQPQHFGDGTRLSIL.

This clone was seen a few times. The CDR3 here is CATLDRVNEKLFF. CDR3 DNA sequence: TGTGCCACCCTGGACAGGGTTAATGAAAAACTGTTTTTT. The V call is TRBV19, the J call TRBJ1-4, with TRBD1 identical over 8 bases. Trimming took 10 bases from V and 4 from J; bases not matched to a gene: 5. The CDR3 has 13 amino acids. Germline assignment: CDR1 LNHDA and CDR2 SQIVND (reference sequence).